Below are 27 T cell receptor beta chains sequenced from a single sample in a study of T cell repertoires in cytomegalovirus infection. TCRdb re-called the reads with MiXCR, one entry per CDR3 protein. The sample has approximately 180,000 distinct CDR3 sequences, 17% seen once. Source material: CD8+ T cells from PBMCs. The receptors originated from a human donor in good health (CMV status not recorded). Some clones in this sample may be carry-over from other donors' samples.

This clonotype appeared a few times. The chain recombines TRBV7-6 with TRBJ2-1; weak D call: TRBD1 (7 bases). V lost 4 bases and J lost 5, with 15 bases in between. The CDR3 totals 15 residues. Germline V gene data show CDR1 as SGHVS and CDR2 as FNYEAQ. The CDR3 here is CASSYGRGADNEQFF. In DNA, the CDR3 is TGTGCCAGCAGCTATGGCAGGGGGGCTGACAATGAGCAGTTCTTC.

This clonotype was detected a few times. This chain connects TRBV12-3 or TRBV12-4 to TRBJ2-7, with 7 bases matching TRBD1. V gave up 5 bases and J gave up 0 bases; unmatched junction bases: 7. The CDR3 spans 15 residues. DNA for the CDR3: TGTGCCAGCAGTCCACAGGGGAAGACCTCCTACGAGCAGTACTTC. Residues: CASSPQGKTSYEQYF.

This clonotype was detected a few times. The CDR3 DNA is TGTGCCAGCAGCGTTCAGGGGGGCACTGAAGCTTTCTTT. It is translated as CASSVQGGTEAFF. The chain has TRBV7-6 and TRBJ1-1; 7 bases fit TRBD1. Germline CDR1 is SGHVS and CDR2 is FNYEAQ. The CDR3 has 13 amino acids. The ends lost 5 bases at V and 4 bases at J; junction bases unmatched: 4.

This clonotype was counted a few times. This chain connects TRBV28 to TRBJ1-2; D is unclear. Germline CDR1 reads MDHEN; CDR2 reads SYDVKM. The ends were cut back, 2 bases at V and 7 bases at J, with 8 bases in the middle. The CDR3 is made up of 12 amino acids. CDR3 amino acids: CASSLGSPGYTF. The CDR3 region has the DNA TGTGCCAGCAGTTTAGGCAGTCCTGGCTACACCTTC.

This clonotype was detected only a few times. As DNA, the CDR3 is TGCGCCAGCAGCCAAGATCTATCGAGCGACGAGACCCAGTACTTC. Translating gives CASSQDLSSDETQYF. This chain uses TRBV4-1 with TRBJ2-5; D remains unclear. Germline assignment: CDR1 MGHRA and CDR2 YSYEKL. This CDR3 is built from 15 residues. V lost 0 bases, J lost 5 bases, and 13 bases lay in between.

The rearrangement joins TRBV7-9 to TRBJ1-3, with D uncertain. Trimming took off 5 bases at V and 0 bases at J, with 20 bases between the two ends. The germline V gene has CDR1 SEHNR and CDR2 FQNEAQ (reference sequence). The CDR3 length is 18 residues. For the CDR3, the DNA is TGTGCCAGCAGCCCTCATGGACTGCGATCCATCTCTGGAAACACCATATATTTT. The encoded protein is CASSPHGLRSISGNTIYF.

This chain uses TRBV7-2 with TRBJ2-7; 10 bases line up with TRBD1. CDR1 and CDR2 from the germline V gene are SGHTA and FQGNSA. Unmatched junction bases numbered 9, after V lost 5 bases and J lost 2 bases. There are 16 residues in the CDR3. The CDR3 sequence: CASSAFGTGEAYEQYF. CDR3 bases: TGTGCCAGCAGCGCCTTTGGGACAGGGGAGGCCTACGAGCAGTACTTC.

The chain employs TRBV7-2 and TRBJ2-2; no reliable D call. Germline CDR1 reads SGHTA; CDR2 reads FQGNSA. The CDR3 extends over 16 amino acids. V was trimmed by 5 bases and J by 0 bases, leaving 13 bases between them. CDR3 protein: CASSPRLLANTGELFF. The CDR3 DNA follows: TGTGCCAGCAGCCCACGACTCCTGGCGAACACCGGGGAGCTGTTTTTT.

V gene TRBV6-1 combines with J gene TRBJ2-7; the D is unclear. Trimming removed 5 bases at V and 7 bases at J, with 12 bases between. Looked up from germline, CDR1 is MNHNS and CDR2 is SASEGT. The CDR3 spans 12 residues. This chain's CDR3 is CASSRTGPEQYF. Here the CDR3 DNA reads TGTGCCAGCAGTCGTACCGGGCCAGAGCAGTACTTC.

This clonotype was picked up one time. The CDR3 protein is CASSQGVSPLHF. CDR3 bases: TGCGCCAGCAGCCAAGGGGTGTCACCCCTCCACTTT. This chain links TRBV4-1 with TRBJ1-6; D gene ambiguous. CDR1 MGHRA and CDR2 YSYEKL come from the germline V gene. CDR3 length equals 12 residues. Trimming pared 1 base from V and 10 bases from J, leaving 5 bases between.

This clonotype was recorded many times. The chain is built from TRBV19 and TRBJ2-1, with 10 bases that match TRBD2. CDR1 LNHDA and CDR2 SQIVND come from the germline V gene (reference sequence). This CDR3 contains 20 residues. With V trimmed by 5 bases and J by 8 bases, 24 bases remained unmatched. The CDR3 DNA reads as TGTGCCAGTAGTCCCGGGACCGCTCCGGTAGGAGCGGGGGGGCGGTATGAGCAGTTCTTC. Encoded protein: CASSPGTAPVGAGGRYEQFF.

V is TRBV11-2 and J is TRBJ2-7; 14 positions agree with TRBD2. Trimming at V came to 2 bases and at J to 3 bases, leaving 9 bases not matched to a gene. This CDR3 has 18 residues. Germline CDR1 SGHAT, CDR2 FQNNGV. CDR3 sequence reads: CASSLPPGLAGVIYEQYF. CDR3 nucleotides: TGTGCCAGCAGCTTACCGCCGGGACTAGCGGGGGTGATCTACGAGCAGTACTTC. Based on the CDR3 plus reference TRBV11-2 and TRBJ2-7, the full variable domain is EAGVAQSPRYKIIEKRQSVAFWCNPISGHATLYWYQQILGQGPKLLIQFQNNGVVDDSQLPKDRFSAERLKGVDSTLKIQPAKLEDSAVYLCASSLPPGLAGVIYEQYFGPGTRLTVT.

This clonotype showed up just a few times. The V gene is TRBV7-9, the J gene TRBJ1-2; TRBD1 agrees at 11 bases. Germline CDR1 and CDR2: SEHNR and FQNEAQ (reference sequence). V was pared by 5 bases and J by 7 bases, with 6 bases of the junction left unmatched. The CDR3 is made up of 14 amino acids. CDR3 loop: CASSPDRGPLGYTF. For the CDR3, the DNA is TGTGCCAGCAGCCCGGACAGGGGGCCTCTTGGCTACACCTTC.

Only a few counts were recorded for this clonotype. The rearrangement joins TRBV12-3 or TRBV12-4 to TRBJ2-2; 7 positions match TRBD1. V dropped 5 bases and J dropped 3; count of bases not matched to a gene: 6. CDR3 length equals 15 residues. DNA for the CDR3: TGTGCCAGCAGTATTCTCGGGACAGACACCGGGGAGCTGTTTTTT. Translated, it gives CASSILGTDTGELFF.

A few counts support this clonotype. The chain is built from TRBV4-1 and TRBJ2-3; D is uncertain. The germline V and J ends were trimmed by 0 bases and 0 bases, with 7 bases remaining between them. The CDR3 sequence is 15 residues long. Germline V gives CDR1 MGHRA, CDR2 YSYEKL. The DNA for the CDR3 is TGCGCCAGCAGCCAAGAGGAGCTTAGCACAGATACGCAGTATTTT. Its translation is CASSQEELSTDTQYF.

There are a few counts of this clonotype. The chain recombines TRBV28 with TRBJ1-5; D not certain. The CDR3 loop spans 14 amino acids. Trimming stripped 2 bases from V and 0 bases from J, with 5 bases between. CDR1 and CDR2 (germline): MDHEN, SYDVKM. The CDR3 DNA reads TGTGCCAGCAGTTTAAGATATAGCAATCAGCCCCAGCATTTT. Translated, it gives CASSLRYSNQPQHF.

This clonotype was counted a few times. This chain connects TRBV2 to TRBJ2-1; D is unresolved. Germline assignment: CDR1 SNHLY and CDR2 FYNNEI. Trimming shortened V by 10 bases and J by 9 bases, and 10 bases separated the two germline ends. CDR3 length equals 10 residues. The CDR3 reads CATVRREQFF. In DNA form, the CDR3 reads TGTGCCACGGTGAGACGTGAGCAGTTCTTC.

This sequence joins TRBV7-8 and TRBJ1-1; D may be TRBD1 (5 bases). This CDR3 has 15 amino acids. Germline V gene data show CDR1 as SGHVS and CDR2 as FQNEAQ. V lost 6 bases and J 4 bases, leaving 18 bases between the germline ends. CDR3 nucleotides: TGTGCCAGCAGGGGGGTGGGACCGAGCCGCACTGAAGCTTTCTTT. Translated: CASRGVGPSRTEAFF. Variable domain in full (rest from reference TRBV7-8 and TRBJ1-1): GAGVSQSPRYKVAKRGQDVALRCDPISGHVSLFWYQQALGQGPEFLTYFQNEAQLDKSGLPSDRFFAERPEGSVSTLKIQRTQQEDSAVYLCASRGVGPSRTEAFFGQGTRLTVV.

The V call is TRBV7-2, the J call TRBJ2-7, with D possibly being TRBD1 (6 bases). Trimming removed 1 base from V and 2 bases from J, with 9 bases in between. The CDR3 length is 14 residues. Germline V gene lookup returns CDR1 SGHTA and CDR2 FQGNSA. The CDR3 protein is CASSLGQVTYEQYF. The CDR3 DNA follows: TGTGCCAGCAGCTTAGGACAGGTGACCTACGAGCAGTACTTC. Combining the CDR3 with reference TRBV7-2 and TRBJ2-7 gives the whole variable domain GAGVSQSPSNKVTEKGKDVELRCDPISGHTALYWYRQSLGQGLEFLIYFQGNSAPDKSGLPSDRFSAERTGGSVSTLTIQRTQQEDSAVYLCASSLGQVTYEQYFGPGTRLTVT.

This clonotype was detected once. This chain joins TRBV11-1 and TRBJ2-5; D possibly corresponds to TRBD2 (7 bases). This CDR3 region has 14 residues. V gave up 0 bases and J gave up 7 bases, with 12 bases separating them. Germline CDR1 SGHAT, CDR2 FQDESV (reference sequence). CDR3 loop: CASSLAGGPGTQYF. The CDR3 nucleotides read TGTGCCAGCAGCTTAGCGGGGGGGCCTGGGACCCAGTACTTC.

The chain links TRBV7-9 to TRBJ2-2; 8 positions agree with TRBD1. This CDR3 has 16 residues. Trimming removed 4 bases from V and 2 bases from J; junction bases left unmatched: 6. The V gene's germline CDR1 is SEHNR and CDR2 FQNEAQ (reference sequence). This CDR3 reads CASSWTGSKNTGELFF. CDR3 DNA sequence: TGTGCCAGCAGCTGGACAGGGAGTAAAAACACCGGGGAGCTGTTTTTT.

In its sample, this clonotype was seen a few times. The J gene is TRBJ1-1, the V gene TRBV2; 7 nucleotides agree with TRBD1. CDR3 size: 13 residues. Germline V gives CDR1 SNHLY, CDR2 FYNNEI. The J segment lost 7 bases and the V segment lost 7 bases, leaving 9 bases of the junction unmatched. The CDR3 loop is CASNPTGSLEAFF. DNA for the CDR3: TGTGCCAGCAACCCGACAGGGTCGCTTGAAGCTTTCTTT. Looking up the rest from reference TRBV2 and TRBJ1-1 gives the full variable domain: EPEVTQTPSHQVTQMGQEVILRCVPISNHLYFYWYRQILGQKVEFLVSFYNNEISEKSEIFDDQFSVERPDGSNFTLKIRSTKLEDSAMYFCASNPTGSLEAFFGQGTRLTVV.

In its sample, this clonotype was seen a few times. The genes are TRBV6-6 and TRBJ2-4; D possibly uses TRBD1 or TRBD2 (5 bases each). Germline loops: CDR1 MNHNY, CDR2 SVGAGI (reference sequence). CDR3 length: 15 amino acids. V was pared by 5 bases and J by 3 bases, with 14 bases between. In DNA, the CDR3 is TGTGCCAGCAGTAACCGGGACGCCAACAAAAACATTCAGTACTTC. Translating gives CASSNRDANKNIQYF.

The table lists this clonotype with a few counts. V is TRBV5-4 and J is TRBJ1-1, with D unclear. Per germline, CDR1 SGHNT and CDR2 YYREEE (reference sequence). The V end lost 2 bases, the J end lost 1 base, and 12 bases lay between the germline ends. This CDR3 contains 15 residues. The CDR3 coding sequence is TGTGCCAGCAGCTTCGTAACAGCTGGGAACACTGAAGCTTTCTTT. Its translation is CASSFVTAGNTEAFF.

This clonotype showed up just a few times. J is TRBJ2-3 and V is TRBV12-3 or TRBV12-4, with D tentatively TRBD1 (6 bases). The CDR3 runs 14 residues. Trimming took off 3 bases at V and 5 bases at J, with 12 bases between the two ends. The CDR3, as DNA: TGTGCCAGCAGTTTTTCAGGGGTGGGAGATACGCAGTATTTT. Residues: CASSFSGVGDTQYF.

The CDR3 protein is CASSLLQGLNTEAFF. In DNA form, the CDR3 reads TGTGCCAGCAGCCTATTACAGGGGTTGAACACTGAAGCTTTCTTT. The J gene is TRBJ1-1, the V gene TRBV6-2 or TRBV6-3; 7 bases map to TRBD1. The V and J ends lost 6 bases and 0 bases, in that order; junction bases with no gene match: 7. Germline CDR1 and CDR2: MNHEY and SVGEGT. This CDR3 contains 15 residues.

The chain employs TRBV6-2 or TRBV6-3 and TRBJ2-1; 7 positions match TRBD1. V lost 7 bases to trimming and J lost 1 base; unmatched junction nucleotides: 10. The CDR3 runs to 16 residues. The germline gives CDR1 MNHEY, CDR2 SVGEGT. The chain's CDR3 is CASILGGSSSYNEQFF. CDR3 DNA: TGTGCCAGCATATTAGGGGGCAGTAGTTCCTACAATGAGCAGTTCTTC.